This T cell receptor beta chain was profiled in a study of graft-versus-host responses after intestinal transplantation. Across the whole study: For 3 to 4 years after anti-thymocyte globulin induction, all recipients took tacrolimus and steroids. Whole-study results and caveats: Some GvH clones were seen earlier in gut or blood, suggesting intestinal origin. Clonal ratios of graft-versus-host to host-versus-graft in allografts were high for patients exhibiting graft-donor T cell macrochimerism. There was an association between peak levels of circulating GvH clones and early post-transplant HvG declines.

Libraries were prepared by immunoSEQ multiplex PCR; TCRdb keeps only in-frame clonotypes and omits some of them. The repertoire holds about 120,000 clones, roughly nine tenths seen once, with under 0.2% in the top ten. About this clone itself: Its antigen is not known.

The CDR3 is 15 residues long. Trimming stripped 4 bases from V and 1 base from J, with 14 bases between. Germline assignment: CDR1 SGHNT and CDR2 YYREEE (reference sequence). The sequence came from a human donor who received an intestinal transplant. The V call is TRBV5-4, the J call TRBJ1-2; D is uncertain. Sequencing used unstimulated CD4+ T cells sorted from spleen or lymph node cells, obtained before intestinal transplant. CDR3 sequence: CASSAERRINYGYTF. The CDR3 bases are TGTGCCAGCAGCGCCGAAAGGAGGATTAACTATGGCTACACCTTC.